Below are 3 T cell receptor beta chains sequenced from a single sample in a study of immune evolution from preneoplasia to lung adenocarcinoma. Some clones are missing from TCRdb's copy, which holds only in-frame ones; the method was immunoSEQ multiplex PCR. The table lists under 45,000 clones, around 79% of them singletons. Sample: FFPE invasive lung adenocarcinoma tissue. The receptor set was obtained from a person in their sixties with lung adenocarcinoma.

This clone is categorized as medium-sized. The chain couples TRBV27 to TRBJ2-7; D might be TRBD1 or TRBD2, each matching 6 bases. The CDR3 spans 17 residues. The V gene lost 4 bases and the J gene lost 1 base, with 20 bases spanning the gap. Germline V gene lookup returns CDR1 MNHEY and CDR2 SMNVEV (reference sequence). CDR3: CASSSPPGAYSSYEQYF. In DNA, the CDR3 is TGTGCCAGCAGTTCACCCCCGGGGGCCTATAGTTCCTACGAGCAGTACTTC.

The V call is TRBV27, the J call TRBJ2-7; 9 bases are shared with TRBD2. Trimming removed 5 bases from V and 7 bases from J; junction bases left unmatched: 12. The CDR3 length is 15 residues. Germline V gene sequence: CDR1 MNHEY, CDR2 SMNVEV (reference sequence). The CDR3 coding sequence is TGTGCCAGCAGTCCCCGTGATAGCGGGAGAGAAGAGCAGTACTTC. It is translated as CASSPRDSGREEQYF.

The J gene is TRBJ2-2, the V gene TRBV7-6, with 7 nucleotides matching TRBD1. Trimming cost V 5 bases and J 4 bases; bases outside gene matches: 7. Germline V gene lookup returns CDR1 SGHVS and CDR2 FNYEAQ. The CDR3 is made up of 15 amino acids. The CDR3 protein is CASSSDRAATGELFF. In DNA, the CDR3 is TGTGCCAGCAGCAGCGACAGGGCGGCCACCGGGGAGCTGTTTTTT.